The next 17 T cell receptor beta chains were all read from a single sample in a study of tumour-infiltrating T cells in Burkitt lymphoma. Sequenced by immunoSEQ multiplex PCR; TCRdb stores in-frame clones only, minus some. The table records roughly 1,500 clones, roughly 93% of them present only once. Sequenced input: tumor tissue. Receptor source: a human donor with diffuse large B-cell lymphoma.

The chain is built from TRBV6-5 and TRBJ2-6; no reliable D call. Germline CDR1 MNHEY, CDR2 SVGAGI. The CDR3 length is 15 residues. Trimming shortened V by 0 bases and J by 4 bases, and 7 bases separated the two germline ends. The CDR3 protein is CASSYSSLGANVLTF. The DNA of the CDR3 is TGTGCCAGCAGTTACTCGAGCCTGGGGGCCAACGTCCTGACTTTC.

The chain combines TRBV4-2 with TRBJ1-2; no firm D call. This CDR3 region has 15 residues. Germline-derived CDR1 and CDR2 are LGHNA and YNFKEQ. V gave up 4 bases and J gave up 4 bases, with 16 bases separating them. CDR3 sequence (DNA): TGTGCCAGCAGCCCGATTGTAGTAGGCATCTATGGCTACACCTTC. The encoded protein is CASSPIVVGIYGYTF.

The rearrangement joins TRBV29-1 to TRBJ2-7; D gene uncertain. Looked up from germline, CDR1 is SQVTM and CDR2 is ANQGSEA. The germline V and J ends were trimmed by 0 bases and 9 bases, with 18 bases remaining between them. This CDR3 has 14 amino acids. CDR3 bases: TGCAGCGTTGAAGACGACCTCCCCCCCTATGGGCAGTACTTC. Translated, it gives CSVEDDLPPYGQYF.

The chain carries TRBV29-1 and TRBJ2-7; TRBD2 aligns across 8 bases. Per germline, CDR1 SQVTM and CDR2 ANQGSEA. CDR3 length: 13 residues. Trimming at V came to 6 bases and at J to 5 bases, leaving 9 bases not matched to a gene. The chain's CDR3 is CSVAGGAGHEQYF. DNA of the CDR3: TGCAGCGTCGCGGGAGGAGCGGGCCACGAGCAGTACTTC.

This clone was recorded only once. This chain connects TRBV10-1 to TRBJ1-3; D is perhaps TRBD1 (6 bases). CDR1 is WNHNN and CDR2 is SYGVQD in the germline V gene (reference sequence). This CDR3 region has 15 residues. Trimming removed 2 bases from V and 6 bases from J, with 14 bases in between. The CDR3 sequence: CASSEARGKVNTIYF. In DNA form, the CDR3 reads TGCGCCAGCAGTGAGGCCAGGGGTAAAGTAAACACCATATATTTT.

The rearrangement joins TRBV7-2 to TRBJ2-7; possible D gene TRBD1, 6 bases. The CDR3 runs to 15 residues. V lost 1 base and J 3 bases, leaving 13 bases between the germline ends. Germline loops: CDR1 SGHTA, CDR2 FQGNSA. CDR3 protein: CASSLGRGHLYEQYF. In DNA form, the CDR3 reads TGTGCCAGCAGCTTAGGAAGGGGACACCTCTACGAGCAGTACTTC. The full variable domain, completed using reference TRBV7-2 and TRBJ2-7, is GAGVSQSPSNKVTEKGKDVELRCDPISGHTALYWYRQSLGQGLEFLIYFQGNSAPDKSGLPSDRFSAERTGGSVSTLTIQRTQQEDSAVYLCASSLGRGHLYEQYFGPGTRLTVT.

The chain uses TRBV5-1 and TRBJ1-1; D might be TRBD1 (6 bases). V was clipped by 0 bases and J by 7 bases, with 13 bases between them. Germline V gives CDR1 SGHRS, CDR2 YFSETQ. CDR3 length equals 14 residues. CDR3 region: CASSLAGDRHEAFF. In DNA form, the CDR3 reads TGCGCCAGCAGCTTGGCCGGCGACAGGCATGAAGCTTTCTTT.

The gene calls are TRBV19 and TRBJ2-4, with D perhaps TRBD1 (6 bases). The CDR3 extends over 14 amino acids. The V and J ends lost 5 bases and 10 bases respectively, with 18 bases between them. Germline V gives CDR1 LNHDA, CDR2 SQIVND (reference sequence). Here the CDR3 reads CASSRRGTEGIQYF. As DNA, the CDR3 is TGTGCCAGTAGTCGAAGGGGGACCGAGGGGATTCAGTACTTC.

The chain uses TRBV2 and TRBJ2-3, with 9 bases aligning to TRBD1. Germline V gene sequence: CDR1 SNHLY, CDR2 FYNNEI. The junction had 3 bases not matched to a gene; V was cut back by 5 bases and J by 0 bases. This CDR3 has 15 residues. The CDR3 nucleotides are TGTGCCAGCAGTTCCGGGACAGGGAGCACAGATACGCAGTATTTT. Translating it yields CASSSGTGSTDTQYF.

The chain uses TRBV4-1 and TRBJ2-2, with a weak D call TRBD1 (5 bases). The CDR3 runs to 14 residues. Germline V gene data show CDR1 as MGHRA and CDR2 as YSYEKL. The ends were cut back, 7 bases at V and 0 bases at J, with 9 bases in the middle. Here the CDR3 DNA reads TGCGCCAGCACGAAGACAGCGAACACCGGGGAGCTGTTTTTT. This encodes CASTKTANTGELFF.

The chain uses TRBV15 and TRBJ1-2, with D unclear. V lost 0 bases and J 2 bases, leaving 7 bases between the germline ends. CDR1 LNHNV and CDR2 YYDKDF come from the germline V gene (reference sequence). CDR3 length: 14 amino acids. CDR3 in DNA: TGTGCCACCAGCAGAGATTACCGGAACTATGGCTACACCTTC. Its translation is CATSRDYRNYGYTF.

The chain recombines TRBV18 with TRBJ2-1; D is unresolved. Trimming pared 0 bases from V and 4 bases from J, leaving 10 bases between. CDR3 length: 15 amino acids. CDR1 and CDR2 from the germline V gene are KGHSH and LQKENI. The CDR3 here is CASSPPQTSYNEQFF. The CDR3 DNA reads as TGTGCCAGCTCACCACCTCAGACGTCTTACAATGAGCAGTTCTTC.

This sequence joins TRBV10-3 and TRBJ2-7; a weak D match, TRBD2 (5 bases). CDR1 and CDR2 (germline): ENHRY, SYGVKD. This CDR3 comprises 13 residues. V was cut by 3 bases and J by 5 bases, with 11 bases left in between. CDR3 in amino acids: CAISEERADEQYF. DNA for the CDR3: TGTGCCATCAGTGAAGAGAGGGCAGACGAGCAGTACTTC.

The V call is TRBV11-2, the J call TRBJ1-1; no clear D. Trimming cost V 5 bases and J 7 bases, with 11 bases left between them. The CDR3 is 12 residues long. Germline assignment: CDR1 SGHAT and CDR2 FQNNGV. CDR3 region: CASSPHRSEAFF. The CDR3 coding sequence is TGTGCCAGCAGCCCCCACCGCAGTGAAGCTTTCTTT.

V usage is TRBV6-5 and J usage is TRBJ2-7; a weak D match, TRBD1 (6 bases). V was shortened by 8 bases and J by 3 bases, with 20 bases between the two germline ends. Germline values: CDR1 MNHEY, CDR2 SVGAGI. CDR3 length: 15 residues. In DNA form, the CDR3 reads TGTGCCAGCGCTACGGGCACAGGGTTTGGCTACGAGCAGTACTTC. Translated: CASATGTGFGYEQYF.

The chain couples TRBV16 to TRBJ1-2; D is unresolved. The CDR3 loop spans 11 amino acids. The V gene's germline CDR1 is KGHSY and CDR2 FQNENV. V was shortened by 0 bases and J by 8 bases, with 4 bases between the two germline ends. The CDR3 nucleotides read TGTGCCAGCAGCCAATCCCGGGGCTACACCTTC. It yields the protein CASSQSRGYTF.

CDR3: CASSIDAGESYEQYF. Here the CDR3 DNA reads TGTGCCAGTAGTATAGATGCTGGAGAATCCTACGAGCAGTACTTC. The rearrangement uses TRBV19 and TRBJ2-7; no clear D gene. CDR3 size: 15 residues. V was shortened by 0 bases and J by 1 base, with 10 bases between the two germline ends. The V gene's germline CDR1 is LNHDA and CDR2 SQIVND (reference sequence).